This TCR beta chain is drawn from a study of sequential checkpoint blockade in melanoma. Study in general: Arm A got nivolumab then ipilimumab; arm B the reverse, 1:1.

The germline V gene has CDR1 WSHSY and CDR2 SAAADI. V shed 6 bases and J shed 6 bases, with 7 bases lying between them. The CDR3 loop spans 11 amino acids. Repertoires were generated with immunoSEQ multiplex PCR, while TCRdb's copy carries only in-frame clones and drops some. The sample holds 15,000 or so clones; around 69% are singletons and the top ten take about 22%. This sample's treatment: randomized to nivolumab then ipilimumab (arm A) or the reverse (arm B). The chain is built from TRBV10-2 and TRBJ2-3; no firm D call. This specimen consisted of CD8+ T cells sorted from blood (inferred from file names), obtained from a patient given nivolumab and ipilimumab in sequence. This sequence was found in a human donor with melanoma. CDR3 sequence (DNA): TGCGCCAGCAGCGAACGGGATACGCAGTATTTT. It is translated as CASSERDTQYF.